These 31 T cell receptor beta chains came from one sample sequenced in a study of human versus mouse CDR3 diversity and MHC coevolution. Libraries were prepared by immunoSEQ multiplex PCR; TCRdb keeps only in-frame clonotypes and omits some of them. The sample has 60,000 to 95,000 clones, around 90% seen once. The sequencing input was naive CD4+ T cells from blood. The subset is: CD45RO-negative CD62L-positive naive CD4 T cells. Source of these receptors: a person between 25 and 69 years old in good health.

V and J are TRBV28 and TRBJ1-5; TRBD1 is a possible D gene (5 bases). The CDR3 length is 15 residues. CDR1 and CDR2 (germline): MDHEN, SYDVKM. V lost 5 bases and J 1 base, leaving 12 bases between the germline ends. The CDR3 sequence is CASSAGFWSNQPQHF. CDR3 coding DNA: TGTGCCAGCAGTGCAGGGTTTTGGAGCAATCAGCCCCAGCATTTT.

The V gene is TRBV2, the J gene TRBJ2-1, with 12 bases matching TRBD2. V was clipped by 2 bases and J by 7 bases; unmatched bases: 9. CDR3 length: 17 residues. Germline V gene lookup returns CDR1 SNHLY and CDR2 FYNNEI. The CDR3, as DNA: TGTGCCAGCAGTGAAAAGGCTAGCGGGGGGGGTGTGAATGAGCAGTTCTTC. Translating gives CASSEKASGGGVNEQFF.

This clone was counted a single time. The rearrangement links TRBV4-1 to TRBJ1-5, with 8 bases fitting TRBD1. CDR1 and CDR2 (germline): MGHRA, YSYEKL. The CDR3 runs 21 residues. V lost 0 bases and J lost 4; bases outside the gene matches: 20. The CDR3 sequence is CASSQEGPHGQGRRSNQPQHF. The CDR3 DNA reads TGCGCCAGCAGCCAAGAAGGGCCCCATGGACAGGGCCGCCGATCTAATCAGCCCCAGCATTTT.

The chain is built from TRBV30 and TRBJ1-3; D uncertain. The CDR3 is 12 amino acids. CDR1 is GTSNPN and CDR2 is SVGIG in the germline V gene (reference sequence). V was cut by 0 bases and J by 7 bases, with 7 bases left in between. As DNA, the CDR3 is TGTGCCTGGAGTGTAGGAGGTAACACCATATATTTT. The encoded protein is CAWSVGGNTIYF.

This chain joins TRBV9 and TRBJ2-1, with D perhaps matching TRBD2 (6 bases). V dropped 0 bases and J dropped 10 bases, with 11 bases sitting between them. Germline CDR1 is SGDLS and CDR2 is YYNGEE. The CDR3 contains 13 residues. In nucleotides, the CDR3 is TGTGCCAGCAGCGTAGCGGCTGGAGGGGAGCAGTTCTTC. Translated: CASSVAAGGEQFF.

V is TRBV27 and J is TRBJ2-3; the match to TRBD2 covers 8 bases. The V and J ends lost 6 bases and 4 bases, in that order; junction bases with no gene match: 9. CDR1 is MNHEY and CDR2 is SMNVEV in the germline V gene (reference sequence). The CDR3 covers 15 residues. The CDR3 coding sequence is TGTGCCAGCAGAAGAGCGGGAGCCTTCGCAGATACGCAGTATTTT. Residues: CASRRAGAFADTQYF.

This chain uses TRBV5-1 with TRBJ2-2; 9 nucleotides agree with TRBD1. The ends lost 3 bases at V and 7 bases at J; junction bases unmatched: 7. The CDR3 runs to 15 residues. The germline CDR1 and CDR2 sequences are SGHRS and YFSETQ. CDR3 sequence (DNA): TGCGCCAGCAGCTCAGACAGGGGGATGATCGGGGAGCTGTTTTTT. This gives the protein CASSSDRGMIGELFF. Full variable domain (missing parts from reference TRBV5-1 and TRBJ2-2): KAGVTQTPRYLIKTRGQQVTLSCSPISGHRSVSWYQQTPGQGLQFLFEYFSETQRNKGNFPGRFSGRQFSNSRSEMNVSTLELGDSALYLCASSSDRGMIGELFFGEGSRLTVL.

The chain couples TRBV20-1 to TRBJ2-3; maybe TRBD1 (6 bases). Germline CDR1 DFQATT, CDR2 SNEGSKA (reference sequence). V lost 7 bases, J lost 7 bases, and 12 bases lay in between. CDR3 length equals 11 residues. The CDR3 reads CSGKQGHTQYF. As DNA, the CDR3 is TGCAGTGGTAAACAGGGCCATACGCAGTATTTT.

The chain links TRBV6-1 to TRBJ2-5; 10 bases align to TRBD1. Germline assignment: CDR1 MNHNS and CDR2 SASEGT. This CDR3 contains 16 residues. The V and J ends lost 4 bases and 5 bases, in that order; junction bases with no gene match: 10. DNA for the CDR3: TGTGCCAGCAGTGCATCCGGGACAGGGGTCTGGGAGACCCAGTACTTC. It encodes CASSASGTGVWETQYF.

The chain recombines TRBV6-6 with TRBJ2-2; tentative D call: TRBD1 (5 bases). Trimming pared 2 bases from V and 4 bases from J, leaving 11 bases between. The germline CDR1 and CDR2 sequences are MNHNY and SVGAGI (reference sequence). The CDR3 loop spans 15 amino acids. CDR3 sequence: CASSYGQGSTGELFF. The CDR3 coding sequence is TGTGCCAGCAGTTACGGGCAGGGTAGCACCGGGGAGCTGTTTTTT.

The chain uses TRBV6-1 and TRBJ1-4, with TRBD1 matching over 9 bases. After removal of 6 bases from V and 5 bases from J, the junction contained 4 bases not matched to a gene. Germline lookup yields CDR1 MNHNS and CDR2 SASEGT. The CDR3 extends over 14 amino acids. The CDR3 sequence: CASRRDRVNEKLFF. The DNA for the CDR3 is TGTGCCAGCAGGAGGGACAGGGTAAATGAAAAACTGTTTTTT.

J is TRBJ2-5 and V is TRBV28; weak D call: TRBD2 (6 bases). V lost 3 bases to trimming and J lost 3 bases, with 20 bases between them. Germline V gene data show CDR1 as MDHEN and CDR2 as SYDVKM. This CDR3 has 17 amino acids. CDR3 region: CASSFRFGGESEETQYF. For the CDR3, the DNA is TGTGCCAGCAGTTTCCGGTTCGGGGGTGAATCGGAAGAGACCCAGTACTTC.

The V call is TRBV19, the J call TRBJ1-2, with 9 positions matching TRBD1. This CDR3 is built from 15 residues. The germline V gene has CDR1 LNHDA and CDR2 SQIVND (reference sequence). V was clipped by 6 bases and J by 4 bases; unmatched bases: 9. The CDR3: CASRTLGTGLYGYTF. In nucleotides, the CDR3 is TGTGCCAGTAGGACATTGGGGACAGGGCTCTATGGCTACACCTTC.

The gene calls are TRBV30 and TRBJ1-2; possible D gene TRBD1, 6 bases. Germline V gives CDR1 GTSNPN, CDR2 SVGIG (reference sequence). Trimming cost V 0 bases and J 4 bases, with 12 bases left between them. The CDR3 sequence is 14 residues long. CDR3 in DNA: TGTGCCTGGAGTGTACGGGGACAAGCCTATGGCTACACCTTC. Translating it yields CAWSVRGQAYGYTF.

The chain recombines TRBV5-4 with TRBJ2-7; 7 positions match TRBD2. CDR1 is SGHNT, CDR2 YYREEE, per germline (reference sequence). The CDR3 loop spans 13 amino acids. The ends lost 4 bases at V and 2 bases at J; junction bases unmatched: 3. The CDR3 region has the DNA TGTGCCAGCAGCCCGGGAGGCGCCTACGAGCAGTACTTC. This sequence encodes CASSPGGAYEQYF.

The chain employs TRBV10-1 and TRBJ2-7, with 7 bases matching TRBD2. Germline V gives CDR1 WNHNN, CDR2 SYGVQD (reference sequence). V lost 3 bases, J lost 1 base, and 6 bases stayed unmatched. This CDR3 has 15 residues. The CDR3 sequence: CASSDGASGSYEQYF. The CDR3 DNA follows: TGCGCCAGCAGTGACGGGGCTAGCGGATCCTACGAGCAGTACTTC.

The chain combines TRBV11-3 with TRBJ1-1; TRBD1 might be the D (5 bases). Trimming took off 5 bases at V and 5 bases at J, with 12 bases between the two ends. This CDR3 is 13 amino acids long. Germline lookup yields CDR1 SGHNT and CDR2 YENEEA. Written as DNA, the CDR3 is TGTGCCAGCAGCATGTCAGGGAATACTGAAGCTTTCTTT. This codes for CASSMSGNTEAFF.

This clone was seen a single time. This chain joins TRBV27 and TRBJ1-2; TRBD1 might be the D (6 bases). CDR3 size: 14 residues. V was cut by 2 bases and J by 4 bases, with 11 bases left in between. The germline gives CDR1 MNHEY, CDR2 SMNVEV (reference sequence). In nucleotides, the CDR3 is TGTGCCAGCAGTTTACGGCAGGGGTTCTATGGCTACACCTTC. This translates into CASSLRQGFYGYTF.

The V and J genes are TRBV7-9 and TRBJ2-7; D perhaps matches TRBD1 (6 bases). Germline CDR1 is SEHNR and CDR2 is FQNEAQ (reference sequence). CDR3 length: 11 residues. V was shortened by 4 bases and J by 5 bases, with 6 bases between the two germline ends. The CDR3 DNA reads TGTGCCAGCAGCTACAGGGACGAGCAGTACTTC. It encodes CASSYRDEQYF.

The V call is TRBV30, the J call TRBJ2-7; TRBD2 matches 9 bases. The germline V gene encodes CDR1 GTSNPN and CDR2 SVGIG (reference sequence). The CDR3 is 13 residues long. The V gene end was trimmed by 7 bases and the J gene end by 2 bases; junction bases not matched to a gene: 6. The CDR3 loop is CAFQAGGAYEQYF. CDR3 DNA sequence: TGTGCCTTCCAAGCGGGAGGCGCCTACGAGCAGTACTTC.

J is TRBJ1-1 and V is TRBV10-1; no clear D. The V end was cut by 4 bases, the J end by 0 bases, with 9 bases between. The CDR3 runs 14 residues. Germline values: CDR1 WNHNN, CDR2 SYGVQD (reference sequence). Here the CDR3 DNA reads TGCGCCAGCAGTGCGGCGGGCTTGAACACTGAAGCTTTCTTT. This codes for CASSAAGLNTEAFF.

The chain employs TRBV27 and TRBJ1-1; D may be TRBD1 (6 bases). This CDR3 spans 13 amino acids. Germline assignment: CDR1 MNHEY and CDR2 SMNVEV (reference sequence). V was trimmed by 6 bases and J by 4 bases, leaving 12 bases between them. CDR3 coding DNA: TGTGCCAGCAGCCATACAGGGCTCACTGAAGCTTTCTTT. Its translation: CASSHTGLTEAFF.

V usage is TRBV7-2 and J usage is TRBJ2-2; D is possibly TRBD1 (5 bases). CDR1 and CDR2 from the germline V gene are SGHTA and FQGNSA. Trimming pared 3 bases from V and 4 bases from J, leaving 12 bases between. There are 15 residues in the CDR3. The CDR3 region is CASSLGRTRTGELFF. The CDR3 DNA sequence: TGTGCCAGCAGCTTGGGGCGGACCCGCACCGGGGAGCTGTTTTTT.

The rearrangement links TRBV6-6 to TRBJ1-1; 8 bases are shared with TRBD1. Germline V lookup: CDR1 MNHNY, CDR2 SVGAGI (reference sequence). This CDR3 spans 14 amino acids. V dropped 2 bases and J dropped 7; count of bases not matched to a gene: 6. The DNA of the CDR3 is TGTGCCAGCAGTTACACGACAGGGGTTATTGAAGCTTTCTTT. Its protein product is CASSYTTGVIEAFF.

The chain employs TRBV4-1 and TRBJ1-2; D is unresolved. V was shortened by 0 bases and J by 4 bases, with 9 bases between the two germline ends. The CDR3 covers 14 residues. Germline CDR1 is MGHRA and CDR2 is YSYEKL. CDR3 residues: CASSQDQALYGYTF. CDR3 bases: TGCGCCAGCAGCCAAGATCAAGCCCTCTATGGCTACACCTTC.

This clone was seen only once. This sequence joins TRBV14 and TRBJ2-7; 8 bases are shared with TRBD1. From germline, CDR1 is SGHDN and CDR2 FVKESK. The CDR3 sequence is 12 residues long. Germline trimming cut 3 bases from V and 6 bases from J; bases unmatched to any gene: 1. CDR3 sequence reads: CASSQTGVEQYF. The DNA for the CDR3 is TGTGCCAGCAGCCAGACAGGGGTCGAGCAGTACTTC.

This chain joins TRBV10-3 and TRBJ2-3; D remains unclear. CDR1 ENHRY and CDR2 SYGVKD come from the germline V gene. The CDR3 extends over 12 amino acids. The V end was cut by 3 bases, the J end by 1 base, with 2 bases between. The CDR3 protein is CAISDGTDTQYF. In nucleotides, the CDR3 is TGTGCCATCAGTGACGGCACAGATACGCAGTATTTT.

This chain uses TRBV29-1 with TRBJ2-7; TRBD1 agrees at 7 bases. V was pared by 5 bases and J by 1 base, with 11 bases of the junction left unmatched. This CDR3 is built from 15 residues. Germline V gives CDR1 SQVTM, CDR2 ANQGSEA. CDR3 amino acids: CSVTGTATDSYEQYF. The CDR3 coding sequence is TGCAGCGTTACCGGGACAGCGACCGATTCCTACGAGCAGTACTTC.

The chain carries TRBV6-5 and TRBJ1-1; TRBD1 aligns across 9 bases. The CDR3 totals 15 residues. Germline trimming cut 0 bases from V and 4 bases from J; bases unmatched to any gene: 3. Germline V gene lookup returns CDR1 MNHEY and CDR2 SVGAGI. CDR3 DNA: TGTGCCAGCAGTTACTCGAGGACAGGGGTCACTGAAGCTTTCTTT. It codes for CASSYSRTGVTEAFF.

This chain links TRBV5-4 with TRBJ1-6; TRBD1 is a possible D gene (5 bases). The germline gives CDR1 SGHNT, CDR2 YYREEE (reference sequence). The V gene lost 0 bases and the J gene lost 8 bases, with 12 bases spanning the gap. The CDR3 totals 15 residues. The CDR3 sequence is CASSLVAGDYSPLHF. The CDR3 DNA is TGTGCCAGCAGCTTGGTGGCGGGGGATTATTCACCCCTCCACTTT.

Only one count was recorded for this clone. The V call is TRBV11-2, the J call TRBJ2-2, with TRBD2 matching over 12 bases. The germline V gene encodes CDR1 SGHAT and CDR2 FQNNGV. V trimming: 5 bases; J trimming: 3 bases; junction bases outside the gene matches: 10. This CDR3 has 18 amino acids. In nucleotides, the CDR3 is TGTGCCAGCAGCCCTACCCTAGCGGGGGGGCCCGACACCGGGGAGCTGTTTTTT. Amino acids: CASSPTLAGGPDTGELFF.